This T cell receptor beta chain came from a study of blood T cell repertoires in COVID-19 (dated by TCRdb to the early 2020s). Regarding the research as a whole: Collaborator samples came from the United States, Italy and Spain and covered acute and convalescent phases of COVID-19. A freely available public database, intended as a resource for researchers studying the immune response to SARS-CoV-2, is where the repertoires were released. The samples were drawn from two sources: the first 160 participants of the ongoing ImmuneRACE study, and over 1,000 subjects contributed by 6 global collaborators. Where available, HLA class I and class II types were obtained from metadata supplied by the sample provider rather than from assay-based typing. The prospective study material was composed of cDNA or gDNA derived from T cells, B-cell-depleted T cells, or PBMCs. The dataset comprised deeply sampled blood TCRbeta repertoires from subjects exposed to, actively infected with, or recovered from COVID-19. A de-identified subject ID, COVID-19 status, age in years and sex were almost always included in the sample metadata.

Another Seattle source contributed samples from volunteer blood donors who had recovered from COVID-19. Each collaborating institution followed its own protocols to collect whole blood in K2EDTA tubes. For TCRbeta analysis, collaborators shipped samples as frozen whole blood, isolated PBMCs, or DNA extracted from either of those sample types. There are 15 amino acids in the CDR3, from cysteine to phenylalanine inclusive. Only CDR3 DNA remains: 45 bases, in frame from the first base. Reading the germline V gene gives CDR1 MDHEN and CDR2 SYDVKM. V loses 7 bases of germline sequence and J loses 3 bases, and the interval between the two ends is 15 bases. Points on this clone: The target of this receptor is not known. Base quality data are lacking; no much larger clone is found one base away.

Study-wide conclusions, independent of this receptor: How much clinical and demographic metadata was included differed by source and by participant, and the metadata was provided uncurated.

TCRbeta CDR3 regions were amplified from genomic DNA using the immunoSEQ Assay, a bias-controlled multiplex PCR. As for the original processing: Within the assay, amplification of reference gene primers was used to estimate how many nucleated cells each sample contained. To quantify the absolute abundance of each unique TCRbeta CDR3 rearrangement, sequence reads were collapsed and filtered. Productive Simpson clonality was computed per sample as the square root of Simpson's diversity index over productive rearrangements. TCRdb's version of the immuneACCESS table is confined to in-frame rearrangements and falls short of the full clone set. An unresolved V gene accounts for under half of the shortfall where checked; the remainder is of unknown origin. From that table come the V and J calls and clone size; the DNA was used to work out D and trimming. The sample records some 230,000 clones, roughly 81% of which are singletons. The ten largest make up 2.5% to 3.5% of the sample.

This chain is built from TRBV28 and TRBJ1-4; the D gene assignment is ambiguous. The TCR sequence derives from a man aged 45 to 65 who had recovered from COVID-19. The specimen was peripheral blood. This receptor carries the CDR3 CASTTSLKPNEKLFF. The DNA sequence is given as TGTGCCAGCACCACCTCGCTCAAGCCTAATGAAAAACTGTTTTTT.